What follows are 20 T cell receptor beta chains derived from one specimen sequenced in a study of shared clonotypes between healthy human individuals. The assay was immunoSEQ multiplex PCR, and TCRdb's table has in-frame clones only and misses some. The sample holds approximately 1.9 million clones, around 93% seen once. In the naive CD8 group, cells lacked CD45RO and were positively selected for CCR7, so terminally differentiated effector memory CD45RA+ cells were left out. Sequences were obtained from naive CD8+ T cells from PBMCs. The origin of the receptors is a man aged 18-30 years in good health. Some clones in this sample may be carry-over from other donors' samples.

The rearrangement links TRBV5-4 to TRBJ2-5, with TRBD2 matching over 10 bases. This CDR3 region has 16 residues. Trimming cost V 4 bases and J 2 bases; bases outside gene matches: 8. From germline, CDR1 is SGHNT and CDR2 YYREEE (reference sequence). Here the CDR3 reads CASSRTSGASQETQYF. CDR3 sequence (DNA): TGTGCCAGCAGCCGGACTAGCGGCGCCTCGCAAGAGACCCAGTACTTC.

The genes are TRBV18 and TRBJ1-3, with a possible D match to TRBD1 (5 bases). The CDR3 consists of 16 residues. Trimming stripped 0 bases from V and 2 bases from J, with 11 bases between. Per the germline V gene, CDR1 is KGHSH and CDR2 is LQKENI. In nucleotides, the CDR3 is TGTGCCAGCTCACCACCGACAGACCCCCCTGGAAACACCATATATTTT. Its translation: CASSPPTDPPGNTIYF.

This rearrangement joins TRBV7-9 to TRBJ2-7; TRBD1 matches 10 bases. Trimming at V came to 4 bases and at J to 5 bases, leaving 5 bases not matched to a gene. Germline lookup yields CDR1 SEHNR and CDR2 FQNEAQ (reference sequence). There are 14 residues in the CDR3. CDR3 DNA: TGTGCCAGCAGCTACCGGGACAGGGGCCACGAGCAGTACTTC. Amino acid sequence: CASSYRDRGHEQYF.

The chain uses TRBV30 and TRBJ1-6; 8 bases align to TRBD1. Germline CDR1 GTSNPN, CDR2 SVGIG (reference sequence). The CDR3 contains 17 residues. J gave up 0 bases and V 5 bases, and 9 bases lay outside the gene matches. The CDR3 loop is CAWDMTTGVSYNSPLHF. In nucleotides, the CDR3 is TGTGCCTGGGACATGACGACAGGGGTCTCCTATAATTCACCCCTCCACTTT.

This sequence joins TRBV30 and TRBJ2-1; D call uncertain. Trimming removed 1 base from V and 3 bases from J, with 19 bases in between. This CDR3 contains 17 residues. Germline CDR1 GTSNPN, CDR2 SVGIG (reference sequence). CDR3 nucleotides: TGTGCCTGGAGTGGCCCGTACTCCAGCGAGTTCTACAATGAGCAGTTCTTC. Residues: CAWSGPYSSEFYNEQFF. Complete variable domain (other parts from reference TRBV30 and TRBJ2-1): SQTIHQWPATLVQPVGSPLSLECTVEGTSNPNLYWYRQAAGRGLQLLFYSVGIGQISSEVPQNLSASRPQDRQFILSSKKLLLSDSGFYLCAWSGPYSSEFYNEQFFGPGTRLTVL.

Remarks on this clone: Other DNA sequences of this sample code for an identical CDR3. The V call is TRBV18, the J call TRBJ2-1; TRBD2 aligns across 10 bases. With 3 bases clipped from V and 0 bases from J, the junction kept 5 bases outside the gene matches. This CDR3 spans 17 amino acids. Germline lookup yields CDR1 KGHSH and CDR2 LQKENI. CDR3 residues: CASSPPRLAGSYNEQFF. CDR3 nucleotides: TGTGCCAGCTCACCTCCCCGACTAGCGGGCTCCTACAATGAGCAGTTCTTC.

V gene TRBV29-1 combines with J gene TRBJ1-1, with D maybe TRBD1 (5 bases). The CDR3 covers 13 residues. CDR1 is SQVTM and CDR2 is ANQGSEA in the germline V gene. V was pared by 7 bases and J by 1 base, with 13 bases between. CDR3 protein: CSALAGPNTEAFF. The CDR3 DNA reads as TGCAGCGCCTTGGCGGGGCCGAACACTGAAGCTTTCTTT.

This chain links TRBV19 with TRBJ1-1; D not resolved. This CDR3 contains 11 residues. Germline V gene sequence: CDR1 LNHDA, CDR2 SQIVND (reference sequence). The V end lost 4 bases, the J end lost 4 bases, and 4 bases lay between the germline ends. The CDR3 is CASSKGTEAFF. The CDR3 region has the DNA TGTGCCAGTAGTAAGGGCACTGAAGCTTTCTTT.

This clone came up once. This chain connects TRBV13 to TRBJ2-7; the D gene is possibly TRBD1 (5 bases). CDR3 length: 18 amino acids. Trimming stripped 4 bases from V and 0 bases from J, with 22 bases between. Germline V lookup: CDR1 PRHDT, CDR2 FYEKMQ (reference sequence). The CDR3 region is CASSSRVGSSRSSYEQYF. Written as DNA, the CDR3 is TGTGCCAGCAGCTCCAGGGTAGGAAGTAGCCGAAGCTCCTACGAGCAGTACTTC.

In this sample, this clone turned up once. The chain is built from TRBV4-3 and TRBJ2-5; D gene uncertain. The ends were cut back, 0 bases at V and 5 bases at J, with 22 bases in the middle. CDR1 and CDR2 from the germline V gene are LGHNA and YSLEER. The CDR3 consists of 18 residues. As DNA, the CDR3 is TGCGCCAGCAGCCAAGATCGGAGTACGCCCCCAATTAGGGAGACCCAGTACTTC. It translates to CASSQDRSTPPIRETQYF.

The chain links TRBV5-6 to TRBJ2-5, with D maybe TRBD1 (6 bases). The end of the DNA fits TRBJ2-7 better, so the J call may be wrong. The CDR3 runs 17 residues. In germline, CDR1 is SGHDT, CDR2 YYEEEE. CDR3 DNA sequence: TGTGCCAGCAGCTTTTCCTTCAGGGGTAAGGACTCCTACGAGCAGTACTTC. This sequence encodes CASSFSFRGKDSYEQYF.

In this sample, this clone turned up once. Other DNA sequences from this sample encode an identical CDR3 as well. The V gene is TRBV9, the J gene TRBJ1-2; maybe TRBD1 (5 bases). CDR1 is SGDLS and CDR2 is YYNGEE in the germline V gene. The V end was cut by 0 bases, the J end by 6 bases, with 9 bases between. The CDR3 runs to 13 residues. The CDR3 sequence is CASSVGQGDGYTF. The CDR3 coding sequence is TGTGCCAGCAGCGTAGGGCAGGGCGATGGCTACACCTTC.

The genes are TRBV19 and TRBJ2-1; a weak D match, TRBD2 (5 bases). The V end was cut by 7 bases, the J end by 3 bases, with 16 bases between. CDR3 length equals 15 residues. Germline-derived CDR1 and CDR2 are LNHDA and SQIVND (reference sequence). The CDR3 region has the DNA TGTGCCAGTATGAAGGGAGTTGGGCTCTACAATGAGCAGTTCTTC. This sequence encodes CASMKGVGLYNEQFF.

The chain is built from TRBV11-2 and TRBJ1-2; possibly TRBD1 for D (5 bases). Germline CDR1 is SGHAT and CDR2 is FQNNGV. This CDR3 is 16 amino acids long. Trimming cost V 1 base and J 2 bases, with 14 bases left between them. The CDR3 reads CASSLVPLGRNYGYTF. The CDR3 DNA reads TGTGCCAGCAGCTTAGTCCCGTTGGGACGGAACTATGGCTACACCTTC. Full variable domain (rest looked up from reference TRBV11-2 and TRBJ1-2): EAGVAQSPRYKIIEKRQSVAFWCNPISGHATLYWYQQILGQGPKLLIQFQNNGVVDDSQLPKDRFSAERLKGVDSTLKIQPAKLEDSAVYLCASSLVPLGRNYGYTFGSGTRLTVV.

This sequence joins TRBV25-1 and TRBJ2-3; maybe TRBD2 (6 bases). V was shortened by 3 bases and J by 4 bases, with 14 bases between the two germline ends. CDR3 length: 15 residues. Germline lookup yields CDR1 MGHDK and CDR2 SYGVNS. DNA of the CDR3: TGTGCCAGCAGTGAGCGAAGGGGAGGTTCAGATACGCAGTATTTT. Amino acids: CASSERRGGSDTQYF.

This chain connects TRBV4-2 to TRBJ2-7, with 15 nucleotides matching TRBD2. The length of the CDR3 is 16 residues. Unmatched junction bases numbered 2, after V lost 3 bases and J lost 2 bases. The germline V gene encodes CDR1 LGHNA and CDR2 YNFKEQ. CDR3: CASSQGTSGRTYEQYF. The CDR3 DNA sequence: TGTGCCAGCAGCCAGGGGACTAGCGGGAGGACCTACGAGCAGTACTTC.

CDR3 DNA: TGTGCCAGCAGTTTGACCCCACAGGGGGGTTACAATGAGCAGTTCTTC. Protein sequence: CASSLTPQGGYNEQFF. The chain uses TRBV28 and TRBJ2-1; TRBD1 aligns across 8 bases. Trimming removed 3 bases from V and 4 bases from J; junction bases left unmatched: 8. CDR1 is MDHEN, CDR2 SYDVKM, per germline. The CDR3 is 16 amino acids.

The chain combines TRBV28 with TRBJ1-1; the match to TRBD1 covers 10 bases. The V gene end was trimmed by 6 bases and the J gene end by 4 bases; junction bases not matched to a gene: 8. This CDR3 spans 15 amino acids. The V gene's germline CDR1 is MDHEN and CDR2 SYDVKM. CDR3 DNA: TGTGCCAGCAGGGAGACAGGGGGCTTAGGCACTGAAGCTTTCTTT. The encoded protein is CASRETGGLGTEAFF.

Concerning this clone itself: This sample includes further DNA sequences coding for the same CDR3. V is TRBV27 and J is TRBJ1-1; D ambiguous. CDR1 and CDR2 from the germline V gene are MNHEY and SMNVEV (reference sequence). The CDR3 length is 13 residues. The V end was cut by 4 bases, the J end by 4 bases, with 10 bases between. Here the CDR3 reads CASSSRVGTEAFF. The DNA for the CDR3 is TGTGCCAGCAGTTCTAGGGTGGGCACTGAAGCTTTCTTT.

This clone appeared once. This chain links TRBV28 with TRBJ1-3, with 8 positions matching TRBD1. CDR1 and CDR2 from the germline V gene are MDHEN and SYDVKM. J gave up 0 bases and V 5 bases, and 3 bases lay outside the gene matches. There are 15 residues in the CDR3. CDR3: CASSADRGSGNTIYF. DNA for the CDR3: TGTGCCAGCAGTGCAGACAGGGGCTCTGGAAACACCATATATTTT.